A selection of T cell receptor beta chains follows, all from one sample in a study of cytomegalovirus exposure and HLA in healthy donors. Here immunoSEQ multiplex PCR was the method, and the copy in TCRdb shows in-frame clones only, minus some. This sample has about 130,000 clones, with about 78% found just once. Sequenced material: PBMCs. These receptor sequences come from a young man in good health and CMV-seronegative. Each CDR3 is given with its conserved first and last residue. The D gene is left open where the match is weak. Clone size is stated in some rows and not others, as once, few, many or a class when expanded.

TRBV5-1,NA,TRBJ2-4,TRBD1,CASSPGTAKNIQYF,TGCGCCAGCAGCCCCGGGACAGCGAAAAACATTCAGTACTTC
TRBV5-1,once,TRBJ2-1,NA,CASSLVPAGVNEQFF,TGCGCCAGCAGCTTGGTTCCGGCCGGGGTCAATGAGCAGTTCTTC
TRBV4-1,NA,TRBJ2-7,NA,CASSPREAAYEQYF,TGCGCCAGCAGCCCCAGGGAGGCAGCCTACGAGCAGTACTTC
TRBV6-6,once,TRBJ1-5,NA,CASISNRFNQPQHF,TGTGCCAGTATTAGCAACAGGTTCAATCAGCCCCAGCATTTT
TRBV7-2,few,TRBJ1-1,TRBD1,CASSSWGQGALNTEAFF,TGTGCCAGCAGCTCCTGGGGACAGGGGGCTCTGAACACTGAAGCTTTCTTT
TRBV2,NA,TRBJ2-1,TRBD2,CASRESGGLSSYNEQFF,TGTGCCAGCAGGGAGAGCGGGGGGTTAAGCTCCTACAATGAGCAGTTCTTC
TRBV6-1,NA,TRBJ1-5,NA,CASRFRVSNQPQHF,TGTGCCAGCAGGTTCCGGGTAAGCAATCAGCCCCAGCATTTT
TRBV2,NA,TRBJ2-3,NA,CASSAVDTQYF,TGTGCCAGCAGCGCGGTAGATACGCAGTATTTT
TRBV4-1,NA,TRBJ1-2,TRBD1,CASSRTGGSYGYTF,TGCGCCAGCAGCCGAACAGGGGGCAGCTATGGCTACACCTTC
TRBV7-3,few,TRBJ1-1,TRBD1,CASSSPPDRGIFF,TGTGCCAGCAGCTCCCCCCCGGACAGGGGTATTTTCTTT
TRBV25-1,once,TRBJ1-1,NA,CASSPGGAQMTEAFF,TGTGCCAGCAGCCCAGGCGGGGCTCAGATGACTGAAGCTTTCTTT
TRBV28,NA,TRBJ1-2,NA,CASSLRTAAYYGYTF,TGTGCCAGCAGTTTACGGACAGCCGCCTACTATGGCTACACCTTC
TRBV27,NA,TRBJ2-3,TRBD2,CASSLLQRGGLTDTQYF,TGTGCCAGCAGTTTGCTCCAGCGGGGGGGCCTCACAGATACGCAGTATTTT
TRBV4-3,NA,TRBJ2-2,NA,CASSHPRSRTSVSNKGTGELFF,TGCGCCAGCAGCCACCCCCGATCCAGGACATCGGTTTCTAATAAGGGCACCGGGGAGCTGTTTTTT
TRBV27,NA,TRBJ2-2,NA,CASSNGGGGLTTGELFF,TGTGCCAGCAGCAACGGAGGGGGGGGGCTTACCACCGGGGAGCTGTTTTTT
TRBV28,NA,TRBJ2-1,TRBD1,CASRTNRGRNEQFF,TGTGCCAGCCGTACGAACAGGGGGAGGAATGAGCAGTTCTTC